One TCR beta chain is described in this entry. Its target is unknown. This sample is drawn from a study of identical twins. Study results and caveats: Findings came from cross-sectional statistics, without long-term follow-up of donors.

Germline CDR1 MNHEY, CDR2 SMNVEV (reference sequence). The CDR3 contains 13 residues. Trimming took 3 bases from V and 12 from J, leaving 12 bases between them. TCRdb called the 5' RACE reads again in MiXCR, with one record for every CDR3 protein. The sample includes 1,800,000 or so distinct CDR3 sequences, roughly a third of them seen just once. The sequenced material came from cord blood. V and J are TRBV27 and TRBJ1-6, with D uncertain. This TCR was recovered from a newborn girl in good health. The CDR3 bases are TGTGCCAGCAGTTTTACGGCGGTCCAACCCCTCCACTTT. As protein: CASSFTAVQPLHF.